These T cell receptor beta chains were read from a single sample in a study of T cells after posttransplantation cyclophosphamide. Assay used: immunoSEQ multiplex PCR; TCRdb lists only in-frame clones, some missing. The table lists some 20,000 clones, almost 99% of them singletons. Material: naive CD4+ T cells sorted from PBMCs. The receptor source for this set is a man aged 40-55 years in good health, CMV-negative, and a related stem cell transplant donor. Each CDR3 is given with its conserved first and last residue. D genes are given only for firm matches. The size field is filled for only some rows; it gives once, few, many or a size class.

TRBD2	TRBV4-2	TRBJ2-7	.	CASSQENGLAGEKHYEQYF	TGTGCCAGCAGCCAAGAAAATGGCCTAGCGGGAGAGAAACACTACGAGCAGTACTTC
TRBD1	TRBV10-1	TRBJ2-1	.	CASSVGTGNEQFF	TGCGCCAGCAGTGTCGGGACAGGTAATGAGCAGTTCTTC
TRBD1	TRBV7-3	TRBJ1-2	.	CASSGRQGSGGYTF	TGTGCCAGCAGCGGACGACAGGGATCGGGAGGCTACACCTTC
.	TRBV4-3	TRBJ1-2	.	CASSAKIGGENGYTF	TGCGCCAGCAGTGCTAAAATAGGCGGGGAGAATGGCTACACCTTC
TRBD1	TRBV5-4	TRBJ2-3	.	CASSTTGTDTQYF	TGTGCCAGCAGTACGACAGGGACAGATACGCAGTATTTT
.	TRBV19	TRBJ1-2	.	CASRYGNYGYTF	TGTGCCAGTAGATACGGGAACTATGGCTACACCTTC
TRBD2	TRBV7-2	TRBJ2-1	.	CASSLGIQRERNEQFF	TGTGCCAGCAGCTTAGGAATCCAGCGGGAGAGGAATGAGCAGTTCTTC
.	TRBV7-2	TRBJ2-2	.	CASSFESGLGELFF	TGTGCCAGCAGCTTCGAGTCAGGACTCGGGGAGCTGTTTTTT
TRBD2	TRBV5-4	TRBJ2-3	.	CASSPGLAGDTQYF	TGTGCCAGCAGCCCGGGACTAGCGGGGGATACGCAGTATTTT
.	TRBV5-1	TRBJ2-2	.	CASSFYTGELFF	TGCGCCAGCAGCTTCTACACCGGGGAGCTGTTTTTT
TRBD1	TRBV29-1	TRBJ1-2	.	CSVEGRGAISGYTF	TGCAGCGTTGAAGGCAGGGGGGCCATTAGTGGCTACACCTTC
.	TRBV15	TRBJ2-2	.	CATSAQVNANTGELFF	TGTGCCACCAGCGCCCAGGTAAACGCGAACACCGGGGAGCTGTTTTTT
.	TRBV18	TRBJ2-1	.	CASSPGERDEQFF	TGTGCCAGCTCTCCAGGGGAGCGGGATGAGCAGTTCTTC
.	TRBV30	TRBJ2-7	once	CAWSVGQWTDKYEQYF	TGTGCCTGGAGTGTGGGACAATGGACAGACAAGTACGAGCAGTACTTC
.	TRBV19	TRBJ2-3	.	CASSIDVLTDTQYF	TGTGCCAGTAGTATAGATGTTCTCACAGATACGCAGTATTTT
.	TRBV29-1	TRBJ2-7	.	CSVEDRYEQYF	TGCAGCGTTGAAGATCGTTACGAGCAGTACTTC
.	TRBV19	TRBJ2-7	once	CASSKSAGYEQYF	TGTGCCAGTAGTAAGTCGGCGGGCTACGAGCAGTACTTC
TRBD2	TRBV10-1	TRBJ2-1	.	CASRGGLREVLKNNEQFF	TGCGCCAGCAGGGGGGGTTTGCGGGAGGTTCTGAAAAACAATGAGCAGTTCTTC
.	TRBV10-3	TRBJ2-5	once	CAISEGGPVSETQYF	TGTGCCATCAGTGAGGGAGGACCGGTAAGCGAGACCCAGTACTTC
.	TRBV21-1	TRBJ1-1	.	CASSKGICGDRGWGNTEAFF	TGTGCCAGCAGCAAAGGGATATGTGGGGACAGGGGATGGGGGAACACTGAAGCTTTCTTT
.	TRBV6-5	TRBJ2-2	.	CASSYSLAPNTGELFF	TGTGCCAGCAGTTACTCCCTAGCGCCGAACACCGGGGAGCTGTTTTTT
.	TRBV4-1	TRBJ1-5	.	CASSRDTSNQPQHF	TGCGCCAGCAGTCGGGACACAAGCAATCAGCCCCAGCATTTT
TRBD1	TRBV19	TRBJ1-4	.	CASSGSGGGEKLFF	TGTGCCAGTAGTGGTTCAGGGGGCGGCGAAAAACTGTTTTTT
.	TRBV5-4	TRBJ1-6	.	CASSLVEGNSPLHF	TGTGCCAGCAGCTTGGTTGAGGGAAATTCACCCCTCCACTTT
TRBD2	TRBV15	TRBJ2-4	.	CATSRDPGGRSNIQYF	TGTGCCACCAGCAGAGATCCGGGCGGGAGATCAAACATTCAGTACTTC
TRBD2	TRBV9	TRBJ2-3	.	CASSVSGRAADTQYF	TGTGCCAGCAGCGTAAGCGGGAGGGCGGCAGATACGCAGTATTTT
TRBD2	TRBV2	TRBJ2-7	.	CASTGGSLSYEQYF	TGTGCCAGCACGGGCGGGAGCCTTTCCTACGAGCAGTACTTC
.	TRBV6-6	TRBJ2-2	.	CANSFSEAGELFF	TGTGCCAACAGTTTCTCAGAGGCCGGGGAGCTGTTTTTT
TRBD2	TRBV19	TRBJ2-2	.	CASSILAGSGELFF	TGTGCCAGTAGTATCCTAGCGGGATCCGGGGAGCTGTTTTTT
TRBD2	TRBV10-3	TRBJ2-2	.	CAIGKSGRGGAGELFF	TGTGCCATCGGAAAAAGCGGGAGGGGGGGAGCCGGGGAGCTGTTTTTT
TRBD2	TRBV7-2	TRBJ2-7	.	CASSSGTSGSYYEQYF	TGTGCCAGCAGCTCGGGGACTAGCGGGAGTTATTACGAGCAGTACTTC
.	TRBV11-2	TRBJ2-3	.	CASSLGSGYTDTQYF	TGTGCCAGCAGCTTGGGCAGCGGATACACAGATACGCAGTATTTT
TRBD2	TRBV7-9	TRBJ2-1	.	CASIRRGGLAAYNEQFF	TGTGCCAGCATCCGAAGGGGCGGACTAGCGGCCTACAATGAGCAGTTCTTC
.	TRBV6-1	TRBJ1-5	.	CASSTSQRQPQHF	TGTGCCAGCAGTACCTCCCAGCGTCAGCCCCAGCATTTT
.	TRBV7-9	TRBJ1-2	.	CASSRDSNYGYTF	TGTGCCAGCAGCCGTGACAGCAACTATGGCTACACCTTC
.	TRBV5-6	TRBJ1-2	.	CASSLVRVGNYGYTF	TGTGCCAGCAGCTTGGTCCGGGTAGGAAACTATGGCTACACCTTC
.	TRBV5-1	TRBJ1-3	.	CASSLGGTEGNTIYF	TGCGCCAGCAGCTTAGGTGGCACAGAAGGAAACACCATATATTTT
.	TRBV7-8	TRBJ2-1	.	CASSPQPGQDNEQFF	TGTGCCAGCAGCCCCCAACCGGGACAAGACAATGAGCAGTTCTTC
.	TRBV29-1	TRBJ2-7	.	CSVSKRGLLYEQYF	TGCAGCGTAAGTAAGAGGGGACTCCTCTACGAGCAGTACTTC
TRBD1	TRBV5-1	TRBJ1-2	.	CASSLVGTVNYGYTF	TGCGCCAGCAGCTTGGTTGGGACAGTTAACTATGGCTACACCTTC
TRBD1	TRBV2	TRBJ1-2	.	CASILVGDSYGYTF	TGTGCCAGCATTCTTGTAGGGGACAGCTATGGCTACACCTTC
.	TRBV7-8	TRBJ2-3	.	CASSSRGPNTDTQYF	TGTGCCAGCAGCTCCCGAGGGCCGAACACAGATACGCAGTATTTT
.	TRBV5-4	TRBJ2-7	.	CASSLAKGSYEQYF	TGTGCCAGCAGCTTGGCCAAAGGGAGCTACGAGCAGTACTTC
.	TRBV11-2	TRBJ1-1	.	CASSLIRNTEAFF	TGTGCCAGCAGCTTAATTCGGAACACTGAAGCTTTCTTT
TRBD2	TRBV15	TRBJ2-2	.	CATSREASGRIVAGELFF	TGTGCCACCAGCAGAGAAGCTAGCGGGAGAATCGTGGCCGGGGAGCTGTTTTTT
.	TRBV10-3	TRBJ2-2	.	CAISESSRVGELFF	TGTGCCATCAGTGAGTCATCCAGGGTCGGGGAGCTGTTTTTT
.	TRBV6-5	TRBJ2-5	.	CASSRLGGETQYF	TGTGCCAGCAGCCGACTCGGTGGAGAGACCCAGTACTTC
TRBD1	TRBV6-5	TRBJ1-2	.	CASTRDRDYGYTF	TGTGCCAGCACCAGGGACAGGGACTATGGCTACACCTTC
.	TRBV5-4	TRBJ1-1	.	CASSLTGRGTEAFF	TGTGCCAGCAGCTTGACAGGTCGGGGGACTGAAGCTTTCTTT
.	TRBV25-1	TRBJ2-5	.	CASSESKRALQETQYF	TGTGCCAGCAGTGAAAGTAAGCGGGCGCTCCAAGAGACCCAGTACTTC
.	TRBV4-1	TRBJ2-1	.	CASSHQPLVGVKNEQFF	TGCGCCAGCAGCCACCAACCACTAGTCGGGGTTAAAAATGAGCAGTTCTTC
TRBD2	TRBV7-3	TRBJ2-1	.	CASSLRLAENNEQFF	TGTGCCAGCAGCTTACGACTAGCGGAGAACAATGAGCAGTTCTTC
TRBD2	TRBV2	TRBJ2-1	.	CASSVLAGVNEQFF	TGTGCCAGCAGTGTTCTAGCGGGAGTCAATGAGCAGTTCTTC
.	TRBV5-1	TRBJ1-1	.	CASSVDGNTEAFF	TGCGCCAGCAGCGTGGACGGGAACACTGAAGCTTTCTTT
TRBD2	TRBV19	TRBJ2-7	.	CASSIEASGTYEQYF	TGTGCCAGTAGTATAGAGGCTAGCGGTACCTACGAGCAGTACTTC
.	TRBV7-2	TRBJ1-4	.	CASSQTGSGEKLFF	TGTGCTAGCAGCCAAACAGGGTCTGGTGAAAAACTGTTTTTT
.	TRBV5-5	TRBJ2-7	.	CASSKDSVYDEQYF	TGTGCCAGCAGCAAGGACTCGGTTTATGACGAGCAGTACTTC
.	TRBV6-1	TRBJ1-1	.	CASSPGQIAEAFF	TGTGCCAGCAGTCCCGGACAGATCGCTGAAGCTTTCTTT
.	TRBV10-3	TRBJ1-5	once	CAIRWTENQPQHF	TGTGCCATCAGATGGACAGAGAATCAGCCCCAGCATTTT
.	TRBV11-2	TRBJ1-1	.	CASSRGRGDTEAFF	TGTGCCAGCAGCCGCGGACGGGGGGACACTGAAGCTTTCTTT